A single sample gave rise to the 7 T cell receptor beta chains below, sequenced in a study of CD8 T cells in Susac syndrome (dated by TCRdb to about 2019). Libraries were made using the immunoSEQ multiplex PCR assay. RNA was extracted using the RNeasy kit, and about 0.45 to 1 ug of the RNA was reverse transcribed with random hexamers. TCRdb's own reprocessing of the public reads used fastp at Q25 and MiXCR and kept productive beta chains. Rows matching on CDR3 protein sequence are summarized as one entry with the most common DNA and genes. Across this sample there are 140,000 or so distinct CDR3 sequences, with approximately 94% seen only once. Of the sample, under 0.095% falls within the top ten clones. Sequences were obtained from CD4+ T cells from PBMCs. Source of these receptors: a human donor in good health.

V usage is TRBV20-1 and J usage is TRBJ2-7, with 8 bases aligning to TRBD2. The CDR3 runs to 14 residues. Looked up from germline, CDR1 is DFQATT and CDR2 is SNEGSKA (reference sequence). V lost 1 base, J lost 5 bases, and 7 bases stayed unmatched. CDR3 amino acids: CSARVSGSRNEQYF. For the CDR3, the DNA is TGCAGTGCTAGAGTAAGCGGGAGTCGCAACGAGCAGTACTTC.

The chain carries TRBV28 and TRBJ1-4; possibly TRBD1 for D (6 bases). The germline gives CDR1 MDHEN, CDR2 SYDVKM. The CDR3 sequence is 16 residues long. Trimming cost V 8 bases and J 7 bases, with 23 bases left between them. The CDR3, as DNA: TGTGCCAGCGGGGTGGCAGGGGCCGCCCCTGGTGAAAAACTGTTTTTT. Translation: CASGVAGAAPGEKLFF.

This sequence joins TRBV18 and TRBJ2-7; 9 nucleotides match TRBD1. The V segment lost 3 bases and the J segment 6 bases; nucleotides outside the gene matches: 9. This CDR3 spans 15 amino acids. In germline, CDR1 is KGHSH, CDR2 LQKENI. The CDR3 here is CASSPGQGGISEQYF. The CDR3 DNA reads TGTGCCAGCTCACCGGGACAGGGAGGAATTAGCGAGCAGTACTTC.

V is TRBV2 and J is TRBJ2-5; 10 bases map to TRBD2. Germline V gene lookup returns CDR1 SNHLY and CDR2 FYNNEI. The CDR3 is 15 amino acids. Germline trimming cut 3 bases from V and 2 bases from J; bases unmatched to any gene: 3. CDR3 nucleotide sequence: TGTGCCAGCAGTGATTCACTAGCGGGGCAAGAGACCCAGTACTTC. It codes for CASSDSLAGQETQYF.

J is TRBJ2-3 and V is TRBV7-9, with D maybe TRBD1 (6 bases). Trimming shortened V by 5 bases and J by 2 bases, and 11 bases separated the two germline ends. CDR3 size: 14 residues. Per germline, CDR1 SEHNR and CDR2 FQNEAQ (reference sequence). CDR3 nucleotides: TGTGCCAGCAGCCTTGGACAGTACACAGATACGCAGTATTTT. Encoded protein: CASSLGQYTDTQYF.

This clonotype was detected only once. V is TRBV2 and J is TRBJ2-5; TRBD1 matches at 10 bases. With 6 bases clipped from V and 4 bases from J, the junction kept 2 bases outside the gene matches. The CDR3 sequence is 13 residues long. Germline V gene data show CDR1 as SNHLY and CDR2 as FYNNEI. In nucleotides, the CDR3 is TGTGCCAGCAGCGGGGACAGGGGAGAGACCCAGTACTTC. Amino acids: CASSGDRGETQYF.

The table lists this clonotype with a count of one. The J gene is TRBJ2-6, the V gene TRBV12-3 or TRBV12-4; D assignment may be TRBD1 or TRBD2 (5 bases each). The ends were cut back, 3 bases at V and 2 bases at J, with 14 bases in the middle. The CDR3 loop spans 17 amino acids. DNA of the CDR3: TGTGCCAGCAGTTTCTCCGCAGGGAGTACTGGGGCCAACGTCCTGACTTTC. It codes for CASSFSAGSTGANVLTF.